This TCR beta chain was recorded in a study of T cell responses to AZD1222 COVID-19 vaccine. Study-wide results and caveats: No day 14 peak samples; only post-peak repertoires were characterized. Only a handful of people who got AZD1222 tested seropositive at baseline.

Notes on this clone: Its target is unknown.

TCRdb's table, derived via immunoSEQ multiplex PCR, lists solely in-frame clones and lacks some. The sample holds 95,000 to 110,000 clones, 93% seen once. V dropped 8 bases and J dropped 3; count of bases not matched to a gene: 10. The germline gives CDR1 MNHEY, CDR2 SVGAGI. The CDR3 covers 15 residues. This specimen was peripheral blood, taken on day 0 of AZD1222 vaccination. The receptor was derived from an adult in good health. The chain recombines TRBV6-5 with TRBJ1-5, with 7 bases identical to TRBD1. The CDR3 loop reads CASSELQGINQPQHF. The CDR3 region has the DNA TGTGCCAGCTCAGAGTTACAGGGGATCAATCAGCCCCAGCATTTT.